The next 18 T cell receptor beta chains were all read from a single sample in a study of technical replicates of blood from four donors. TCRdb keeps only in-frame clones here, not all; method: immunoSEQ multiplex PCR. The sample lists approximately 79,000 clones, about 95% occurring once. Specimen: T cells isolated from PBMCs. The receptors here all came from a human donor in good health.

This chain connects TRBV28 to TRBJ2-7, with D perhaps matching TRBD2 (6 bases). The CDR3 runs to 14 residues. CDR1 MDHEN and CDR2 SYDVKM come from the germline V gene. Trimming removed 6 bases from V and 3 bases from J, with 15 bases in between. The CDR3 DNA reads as TGTGCCAGCAGCCCCCTAGCGAGTAACTACGAGCAGTACTTC. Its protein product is CASSPLASNYEQYF.

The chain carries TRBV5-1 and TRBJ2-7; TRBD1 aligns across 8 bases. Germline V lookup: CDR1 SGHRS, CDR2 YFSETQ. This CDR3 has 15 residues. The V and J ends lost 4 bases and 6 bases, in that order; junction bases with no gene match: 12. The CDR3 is CASSENQGAHGEQYF. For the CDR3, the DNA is TGCGCCAGCAGCGAAAATCAGGGGGCGCATGGCGAGCAGTACTTC. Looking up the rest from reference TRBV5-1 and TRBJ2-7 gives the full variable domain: KAGVTQTPRYLIKTRGQQVTLSCSPISGHRSVSWYQQTPGQGLQFLFEYFSETQRNKGNFPGRFSGRQFSNSRSEMNVSTLELGDSALYLCASSENQGAHGEQYFGPGTRLTVT.

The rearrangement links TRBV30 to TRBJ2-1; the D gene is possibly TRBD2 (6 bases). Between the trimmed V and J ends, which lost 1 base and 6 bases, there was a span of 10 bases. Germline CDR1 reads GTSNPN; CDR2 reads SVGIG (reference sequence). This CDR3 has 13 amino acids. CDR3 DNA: TGTGCCTGGAGTGACAGCGGGTTCAATGAGCAGTTCTTC. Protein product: CAWSDSGFNEQFF.

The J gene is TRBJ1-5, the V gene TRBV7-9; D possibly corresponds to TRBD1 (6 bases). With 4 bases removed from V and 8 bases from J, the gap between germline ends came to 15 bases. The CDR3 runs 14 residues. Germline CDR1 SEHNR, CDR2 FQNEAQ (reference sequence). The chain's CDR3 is CASSSERGFEPQHF. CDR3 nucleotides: TGTGCCAGCAGCTCAGAGAGGGGGTTCGAGCCCCAGCATTTT.

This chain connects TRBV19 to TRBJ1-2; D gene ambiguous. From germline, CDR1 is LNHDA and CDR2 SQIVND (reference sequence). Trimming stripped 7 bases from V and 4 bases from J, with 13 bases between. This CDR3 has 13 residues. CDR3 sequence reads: CASNALESYGYTF. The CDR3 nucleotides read TGTGCCAGTAATGCCCTTGAGAGCTATGGCTACACCTTC.

The CDR3 bases are TGTGCCAGCAGCTTTGACAGGGATACTGAAGCTTTCTTT. Protein product: CASSFDRDTEAFF. V is TRBV6-1 and J is TRBJ1-1, with 7 nucleotides matching TRBD1. This CDR3 has 13 amino acids. The V segment lost 6 bases and the J segment 5 bases; nucleotides outside the gene matches: 6. CDR1 MNHNS and CDR2 SASEGT come from the germline V gene.

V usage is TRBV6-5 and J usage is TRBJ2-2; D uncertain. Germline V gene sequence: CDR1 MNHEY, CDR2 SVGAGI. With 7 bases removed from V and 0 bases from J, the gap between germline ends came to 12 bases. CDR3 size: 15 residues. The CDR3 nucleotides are TGTGCCAGCACCCCTTTCCCGGCGAACACCGGGGAGCTGTTTTTT. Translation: CASTPFPANTGELFF.

The CDR3 DNA follows: TGTGCCAGCTACCCCGGACAGGCCGGGGGCTACACCTTC. It encodes CASYPGQAGGYTF. The chain uses TRBV18 and TRBJ1-2; 7 nucleotides align to TRBD1. This CDR3 spans 13 amino acids. CDR1 and CDR2 from the germline V gene are KGHSH and LQKENI. V dropped 7 bases and J dropped 8; count of bases not matched to a gene: 10.

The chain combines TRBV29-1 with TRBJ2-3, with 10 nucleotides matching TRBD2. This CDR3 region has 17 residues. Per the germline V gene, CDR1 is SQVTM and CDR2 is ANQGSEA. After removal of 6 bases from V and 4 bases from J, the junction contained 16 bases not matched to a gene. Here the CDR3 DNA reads TGCAGCGTCCTCGGAGGGGGTAGCGGGAGGACCCCAGATACGCAGTATTTT. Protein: CSVLGGGSGRTPDTQYF.

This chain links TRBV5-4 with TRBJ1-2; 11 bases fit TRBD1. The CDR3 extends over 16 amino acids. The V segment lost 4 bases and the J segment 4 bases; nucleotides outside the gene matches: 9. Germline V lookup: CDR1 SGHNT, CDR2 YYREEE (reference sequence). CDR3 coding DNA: TGTGCCAGCAGCACGGACAGGGGGCGCGTGATCTATGGCTACACCTTC. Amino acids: CASSTDRGRVIYGYTF.

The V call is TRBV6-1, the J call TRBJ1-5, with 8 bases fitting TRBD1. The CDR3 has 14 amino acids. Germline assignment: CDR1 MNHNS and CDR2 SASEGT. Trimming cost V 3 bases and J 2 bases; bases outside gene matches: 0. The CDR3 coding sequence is TGTGCCAGCAGTGAGACAGGGGGCAATCAGCCCCAGCATTTT. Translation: CASSETGGNQPQHF.

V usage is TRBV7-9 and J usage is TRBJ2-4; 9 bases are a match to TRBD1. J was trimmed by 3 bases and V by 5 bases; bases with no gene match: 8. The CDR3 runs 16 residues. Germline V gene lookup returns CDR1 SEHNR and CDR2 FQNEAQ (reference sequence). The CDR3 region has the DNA TGTGCCAGCAGCAAACGGGACAGGGAGAGCAAAAACATTCAGTACTTC. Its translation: CASSKRDRESKNIQYF.

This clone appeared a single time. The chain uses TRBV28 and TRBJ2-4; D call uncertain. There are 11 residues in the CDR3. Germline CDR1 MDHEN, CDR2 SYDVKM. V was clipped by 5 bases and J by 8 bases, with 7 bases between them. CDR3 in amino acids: CASSVRDIQYF. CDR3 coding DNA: TGTGCCAGCAGTGTCCGGGACATTCAGTACTTC.

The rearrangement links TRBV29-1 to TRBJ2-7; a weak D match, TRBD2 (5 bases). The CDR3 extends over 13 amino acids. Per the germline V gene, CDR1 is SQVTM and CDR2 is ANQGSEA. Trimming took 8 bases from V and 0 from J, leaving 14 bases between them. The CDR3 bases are TGCAGCTGTACGGGGAGAAGCTCCTACGAGCAGTACTTC. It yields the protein CSCTGRSSYEQYF.

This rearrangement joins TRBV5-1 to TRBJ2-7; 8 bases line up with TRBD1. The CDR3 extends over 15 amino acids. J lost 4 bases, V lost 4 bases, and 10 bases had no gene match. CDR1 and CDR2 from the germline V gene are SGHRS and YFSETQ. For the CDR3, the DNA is TGCGCCAGCAGCCTGACCGGACAGGGCGATTACGAGCAGTACTTC. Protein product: CASSLTGQGDYEQYF.

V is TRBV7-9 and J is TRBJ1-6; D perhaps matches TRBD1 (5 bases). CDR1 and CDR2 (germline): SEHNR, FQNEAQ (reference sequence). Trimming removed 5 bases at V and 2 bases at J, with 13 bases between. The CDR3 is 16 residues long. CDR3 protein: CASSPDSYPYNSPLHF. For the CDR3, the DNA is TGTGCCAGCAGCCCCGACAGCTACCCCTATAATTCACCCCTCCACTTT.

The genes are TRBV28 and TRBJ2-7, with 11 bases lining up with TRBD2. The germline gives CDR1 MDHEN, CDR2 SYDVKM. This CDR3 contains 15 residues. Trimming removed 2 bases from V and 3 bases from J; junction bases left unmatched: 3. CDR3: CASSLRLAGIYEQYF. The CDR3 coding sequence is TGTGCCAGCAGTTTAAGACTAGCGGGAATCTACGAGCAGTACTTC.

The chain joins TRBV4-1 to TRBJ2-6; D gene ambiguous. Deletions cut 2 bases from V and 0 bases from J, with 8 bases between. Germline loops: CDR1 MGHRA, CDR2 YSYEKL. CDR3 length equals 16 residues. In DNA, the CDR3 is TGCGCCAGCAGCCAACCCCTCCGCTCTGGGGCCAACGTCCTGACTTTC. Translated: CASSQPLRSGANVLTF.